Detailed here is one TCR beta chain. As yet, its antigen is unknown. This record comes from a study of human T cells and chemical hapten exposure. Study-wide context: Each patient's scalp received weekly diphenylcyclopropenone throughout the approximately 24-week study.

Losses at the gene ends were 6 bases for V and 2 bases for J; bases not matched to a gene: 4. Per germline, CDR1 WSHSY and CDR2 SAAADI. The CDR3 loop spans 14 amino acids. MiXCR was run by TCRdb on the RACE reads, yielding one entry per CDR3 protein. The sample carries 95,000 to 150,000 distinct CDR3 sequences, around 15% recorded once. Noted time point: patch test 1, 2 weeks after DPC sensitization. This sample's treatment: therapeutic diphenylcyclopropenone sensitization with weekly scalp DPC. Unfractionated whole blood was the source of the extracted total RNA. General observations from the study: The donors suffered from alopecia, so their immune response may not match that of healthy people.

The J gene is TRBJ2-4, the V gene TRBV10-2; 7 nucleotides line up with TRBD2. This specimen was whole blood, taken in connection with sensitization to the hapten diphenylcyclopropenone (DPC). The receptor was isolated from a young man with alopecia areata. Some clones in this sample may be carry-over from other donors' samples. In DNA, the CDR3 is TGCGCCAGCAGCACCGGGGGGACCAAAAACATTCAGTACTTC. Its translation: CASSTGGTKNIQYF.